This T cell receptor beta chain was observed in a study of shared clonotypes between healthy human individuals. Overall study context: Every donor yielded three CD4 naive, three CD4 memory, two CD8 naive and one CD8 memory plate. General study points: Non-shared clonotypes had lower generation probabilities than those shared by all four donors. In general, naive subsets displayed greater estimated richness than memory subsets did.

Assay used: immunoSEQ multiplex PCR; TCRdb lists only in-frame clones, some missing. The sample consists of 600,000 to 750,000 clones, approximately 72% of them appearing once. V gave up 5 bases and J gave up 9 bases, with 11 bases separating them. This CDR3 has 12 residues. CDR1 SEHNR and CDR2 FQNEAQ come from the germline V gene (reference sequence). The CD4+ fraction was divided into a CD45RA+ naive subset and a CD45RA-negative memory subset. Note on this clone: Its antigen is unknown.

Sequences were obtained from memory CD4+ T cells sorted from blood. Subset in this sample: CD45RA-negative fraction. The chain employs TRBV7-9 and TRBJ2-1, with D perhaps matching TRBD1 (5 bases). The sequence was obtained from a woman aged 25 to 39 in good health. In DNA form, the CDR3 reads TGTGCCAGCAGCCAAATAAGGGGTGAGCAGTTCTTC. This codes for CASSQIRGEQFF.